The 12 T cell receptor beta chains listed next were all sequenced from one sample in a study of response to subunit inactivated influenza vaccine. MiXCR, run by TCRdb on the RT-PCR reads, gives a single entry per CDR3 protein. The table lists hundreds of thousands of distinct CDR3 sequences, approximately 13% of them singletons. The sequences come from PBMCs from blood, collected 14 days before vaccination. The receptors were gathered from a man aged 50 to 59 who received an inactivated influenza vaccine.

The chain joins TRBV7-2 to TRBJ2-1, with 7 bases fitting TRBD1. Per germline, CDR1 SGHTA and CDR2 FQGNSA. This CDR3 has 15 residues. V lost 3 bases, J lost 2 bases, and 4 bases stayed unmatched. Written as DNA, the CDR3 is TGTGCCAGCAGCTTTGGGGACAGTACCTACAATGAGCAGTTCTTC. Residues: CASSFGDSTYNEQFF.

J is TRBJ2-5 and V is TRBV7-2, with D perhaps matching TRBD1 or TRBD2 (5 bases each). Germline V CDR1 and CDR2: SGHTA, FQGNSA. The CDR3 is 13 residues long. The germline V and J ends were trimmed by 4 bases and 5 bases, with 11 bases remaining between them. The chain's CDR3 is CASSSSWGETQYF. CDR3 nucleotide sequence: TGTGCCAGCAGCTCATCCTGGGGGGAGACCCAGTACTTC.

The rearrangement joins TRBV2 to TRBJ2-5; D may be TRBD1 (5 bases). From germline, CDR1 is SNHLY and CDR2 FYNNEI. V lost 0 bases to trimming and J lost 2 bases, with 19 bases between them. This CDR3 region has 18 residues. CDR3 coding DNA: TGTGCCAGCAGTGAAGCGCTTCGCTTAGGCGGACAACAAGAGACCCAGTACTTC. This sequence encodes CASSEALRLGGQQETQYF. Combining the CDR3 with reference TRBV2 and TRBJ2-5 gives the whole variable domain EPEVTQTPSHQVTQMGQEVILRCVPISNHLYFYWYRQILGQKVEFLVSFYNNEISEKSEIFDDQFSVERPDGSNFTLKIRSTKLEDSAMYFCASSEALRLGGQQETQYFGPGTRLLVL.

The rearrangement joins TRBV10-3 to TRBJ1-2; TRBD1 might be the D (6 bases). CDR1 and CDR2 from the germline V gene are ENHRY and SYGVKD. The CDR3 consists of 13 residues. Trimming cost V 6 bases and J 1 base, with 9 bases left between them. The CDR3 DNA follows: TGTGCCATCAGGGACAGTGGTAACTATGGCTACACCTTC. Translation: CAIRDSGNYGYTF.

In regard to this clonotype: A much larger clone lies a single base off, so this may be a read error. The genes are TRBV12-3 or TRBV12-4 and TRBJ2-1; 9 positions match TRBD1. Trimming removed 8 bases from V and 7 bases from J; junction bases left unmatched: 15. CDR3 length equals 16 residues. This CDR3 is CASRENRDRVRNEQFF. The CDR3, as DNA: TGTGCCAGCCGAGAAAACCGGGACAGGGTGCGGAATGAGCAGTTCTTC.

A few counts support this clonotype. The chain joins TRBV28 to TRBJ1-4; D perhaps matches TRBD1 (5 bases). The V gene's germline CDR1 is MDHEN and CDR2 SYDVKM. The V end was cut by 6 bases, the J end by 0 bases, with 14 bases between. The CDR3 spans 16 residues. Here the CDR3 reads CASSSPPGATNEKLFF. CDR3 sequence (DNA): TGTGCCAGCAGCTCCCCCCCGGGGGCAACTAATGAAAAACTGTTTTTT.

The chain employs TRBV20-1 and TRBJ2-6; a possible D gene is TRBD1 (6 bases). Trimming took 2 bases from V and 0 from J, leaving 8 bases between them. CDR1 DFQATT and CDR2 SNEGSKA come from the germline V gene (reference sequence). The length of the CDR3 is 15 residues. The CDR3 nucleotides are TGCAGTGCTAGACGAGGGGGCTCTGGGGCCAACGTCCTGACTTTC. Protein product: CSARRGGSGANVLTF.

This clonotype was recorded a few times. The gene calls are TRBV6-2 or TRBV6-3 and TRBJ2-3; a weak D match, TRBD1 (6 bases). Between the trimmed V and J ends, which lost 7 bases and 3 bases, there was a span of 14 bases. CDR1 is MNHEY, CDR2 SVGEGT, per germline. The length of the CDR3 is 14 residues. CDR3 nucleotides: TGTGCCAGCACCCTAGGGGGTTTTACAGATACGCAGTATTTT. This sequence encodes CASTLGGFTDTQYF.

The rearrangement joins TRBV5-6 to TRBJ2-6; D gene ambiguous. V lost 2 bases and J lost 3, with 6 bases in between. The CDR3 is 14 residues long. Germline-derived CDR1 and CDR2 are SGHDT and YYEEEE. Written as DNA, the CDR3 is TGTGCCAGCAGCTTCGGTGGTGGGGCCAACGTCCTGACTTTC. Protein product: CASSFGGGANVLTF.

This clonotype was counted only a few times. The rearrangement joins TRBV6-1 to TRBJ2-7; 9 positions agree with TRBD1. Trimming at V came to 5 bases and at J to 6 bases, leaving 8 bases not matched to a gene. The CDR3 contains 14 residues. From germline, CDR1 is MNHNS and CDR2 SASEGT. Written as DNA, the CDR3 is TGTGCCAGCAGTCCTCGGACAGGGGAAAGCGAGCAGTACTTC. Translated: CASSPRTGESEQYF.

This clonotype was counted a few times. V usage is TRBV6-1 and J usage is TRBJ1-5; D gene ambiguous. Germline CDR1 reads MNHNS; CDR2 reads SASEGT. V lost 3 bases and J lost 7, with 7 bases in between. The CDR3 spans 12 residues. CDR3 loop: CASSERAQPQHF. In nucleotides, the CDR3 is TGTGCCAGCAGTGAGAGAGCCCAGCCCCAGCATTTT.

In its sample, this clonotype was seen a few times. The J gene is TRBJ2-3, the V gene TRBV5-5, with D unresolved. Trimming removed 2 bases from V and 2 bases from J, with 6 bases in between. This CDR3 is 13 amino acids long. Germline V gene lookup returns CDR1 SGHKS and CDR2 YYEKEE (reference sequence). The CDR3 bases are TGTGCCAGCAGCTTTACGGACACAGATACGCAGTATTTT. Protein product: CASSFTDTDTQYF.